Shown below are 11 T cell receptor beta chains from a single sample sequenced in a study of T cell responses to AZD1222 COVID-19 vaccine. TCRdb keeps only in-frame clones here, not all; method: immunoSEQ multiplex PCR. Of tens of thousands of clones listed, around 80% are singletons. The sequenced sample was peripheral blood, obtained on day 0 of MenACWY control vaccination. The receptors were sampled from an adult in good health.

The chain has TRBV13 and TRBJ2-6; 8 bases map to TRBD1. This CDR3 is 18 amino acids long. V lost 2 bases and J lost 4; bases outside the gene matches: 10. Germline loops: CDR1 PRHDT, CDR2 FYEKMQ (reference sequence). The CDR3 loop reads CASSLLHKDRAGANVLTF. The CDR3 DNA reads as TGTGCCAGCAGCTTACTGCACAAGGACAGGGCCGGGGCCAACGTCCTGACTTTC.

V and J are TRBV24-1 and TRBJ2-1, with a possible D match to TRBD1 (5 bases). The CDR3 totals 17 residues. V lost 1 base to trimming and J lost 1 base, with 13 bases between them. Germline CDR1 is KGHDR and CDR2 is SFDVKD. The CDR3 loop reads CATSDFGQGRSYNEQFF. CDR3 nucleotides: TGTGCCACCAGTGATTTTGGGCAGGGCAGGTCCTACAATGAGCAGTTCTTC.

The chain has TRBV2 and TRBJ1-5, with TRBD1 matching over 7 bases. The V segment lost 5 bases and the J segment 7 bases; nucleotides outside the gene matches: 8. The CDR3 runs to 14 residues. Looked up from germline, CDR1 is SNHLY and CDR2 is FYNNEI. CDR3: CASSLTGDRQPQHF. The CDR3 DNA reads as TGTGCCAGCAGTCTAACAGGGGATAGGCAGCCCCAGCATTTT.

Here the CDR3 DNA reads TGCGCCAGCATGAAGGGCAACACAGATACGCAGTATTTT. Its protein product is CASMKGNTDTQYF. The chain couples TRBV5-1 to TRBJ2-3; no reliable D call. The V end lost 6 bases, the J end lost 2 bases, and 10 bases lay between the germline ends. Germline lookup yields CDR1 SGHRS and CDR2 YFSETQ. The CDR3 has 13 residues.

The chain has TRBV20-1 and TRBJ1-1; D gene ambiguous. Germline V gene lookup returns CDR1 DFQATT and CDR2 SNEGSKA (reference sequence). With 3 bases removed from V and 6 bases from J, the gap between germline ends came to 11 bases. This CDR3 is built from 12 residues. Written as DNA, the CDR3 is TGCAGTGCTAGTGGACTGAGAGCTGAAGCTTTCTTT. It codes for CSASGLRAEAFF.

Comments on this clone: It may be a read error: a sequence one base away is much more abundant. The chain is built from TRBV3-1 (or the pseudogene TRBV3-2) and TRBJ2-2; 8 nucleotides align to TRBD2. This CDR3 is 15 amino acids long. Germline CDR1 and CDR2: LGHDT and YNNKEL (reference sequence). Trimming took 11 bases from V and 7 from J; bases not matched to a gene: 15. This CDR3 reads CAPSSRGGAGGELFF. CDR3 in DNA: TGTGCCCCCAGCTCCCGGGGGGGGGCGGGCGGGGAGCTGTTTTTT.

The V call is TRBV28, the J call TRBJ1-2, with a possible D match to TRBD1 (5 bases). Deletions cut 1 base from V and 0 bases from J, with 21 bases between. Germline V gene lookup returns CDR1 MDHEN and CDR2 SYDVKM. The CDR3 is 19 residues long. CDR3 amino acids: CASSLYDILRGYSNYGYTF. For the CDR3, the DNA is TGTGCCAGCAGTTTATATGACATCCTAAGGGGTTACTCTAACTATGGCTACACCTTC.

The count of this clone is one. The chain combines TRBV2 with TRBJ2-2; D is unresolved. Germline CDR1 and CDR2: SNHLY and FYNNEI. Trimming stripped 7 bases from V and 1 base from J, with 10 bases between. The CDR3 length is 14 residues. CDR3 bases: TGTGCCAGCAAAGAACTCAGGAACACCGGGGAGCTGTTTTTT. Translating it yields CASKELRNTGELFF. Full variable domain (outside the CDR3, taken from reference TRBV2 and TRBJ2-2): EPEVTQTPSHQVTQMGQEVILRCVPISNHLYFYWYRQILGQKVEFLVSFYNNEISEKSEIFDDQFSVERPDGSNFTLKIRSTKLEDSAMYFCASKELRNTGELFFGEGSRLTVL.

The chain employs TRBV30 and TRBJ1-3; D is unclear. Germline V gives CDR1 GTSNPN, CDR2 SVGIG (reference sequence). CDR3 length: 13 amino acids. V lost 4 bases and J lost 6, with 13 bases in between. The CDR3: CAWNKQLENTIYF. The CDR3 coding sequence is TGTGCCTGGAATAAGCAACTGGAAAACACCATATATTTT.

The chain uses TRBV14 and TRBJ2-5; D is uncertain. Per the germline V gene, CDR1 is SGHDN and CDR2 is FVKESK. CDR3 length: 12 amino acids. The V gene lost 5 bases and the J gene lost 4 bases, with 8 bases spanning the gap. CDR3 DNA: TGTGCCAGCAGCAATGCCCGAGAGACCCAGTACTTC. Amino acid sequence: CASSNARETQYF.

V gene TRBV30 combines with J gene TRBJ1-6; 8 nucleotides agree with TRBD1. Trimming took 3 bases from V and 5 from J; bases not matched to a gene: 6. CDR1 and CDR2 (germline): GTSNPN, SVGIG (reference sequence). The CDR3 is made up of 15 amino acids. This chain's CDR3 is CAWSSDRADNSPLHF. CDR3 DNA sequence: TGTGCCTGGAGCTCGGACAGGGCGGATAATTCACCCCTCCACTTT.